The 3 T cell receptor beta chains below were found in one sample sequenced in a study of T cells in Graves' hyperthyroidism and ophthalmopathy. There were TCR beta CDR3 regions amplified from RNA transcripts. HTBI primers were employed in a first-round RT-PCR of the TCR CDR3. TCRdb passed the multiplex PCR reads through MiXCR, listing each CDR3 protein once. The data hold 250,000 or so distinct CDR3 sequences, with roughly 15% observed a single time. The specimen sequenced was blood. These TCRs come from a middle-aged woman with Graves' hyperthyroidism that later progressed to Graves' ophthalmopathy.

This clonotype was seen repeatedly, ten times or more. Here the CDR3 reads CSVWMARVNEQFF. The CDR3 DNA follows: TGCAGTGTATGGATGGCCAGGGTCAATGAGCAGTTCTTC. The chain uses TRBV20-1 and TRBJ2-1; weak D call: TRBD1 (5 bases). Trimming removed 7 bases from V and 6 bases from J, with 16 bases in between. Germline values: CDR1 DFQATT, CDR2 SNEGSKA (reference sequence). The CDR3 totals 13 residues.

This clonotype has a count of ten or more. The V call is TRBV20-1, the J call TRBJ2-2, with D possibly being TRBD2 (6 bases). CDR1 is DFQATT, CDR2 SNEGSKA, per germline (reference sequence). This CDR3 has 17 residues. Trimming shortened V by 2 bases and J by 1 base, and 17 bases separated the two germline ends. The CDR3 reads CSARSNPGALNTGELFF. The CDR3 nucleotides are TGCAGTGCTAGATCCAACCCGGGAGCATTGAACACCGGGGAGCTGTTTTTT.

The chain couples TRBV19 to TRBJ2-3, with TRBD2 identical over 10 bases. This CDR3 has 16 amino acids. V shed 6 bases, J shed 5 bases, and the junction held 11 bases outside the gene matches. The germline gives CDR1 LNHDA, CDR2 SQIVND (reference sequence). CDR3 nucleotides: TGTGCCAGTAGACTTCCTAGCGGGAGTTCGGGAGATACGCAGTATTTT. This sequence encodes CASRLPSGSSGDTQYF.